This TCR beta chain comes out of a study of blood T cells in healthy people across ages. Findings and caveats of the study: Naive T cell percentage strongly correlated with TCR beta diversity.

For this clonotype: Antigen unknown. One end of the junction does not line up with germline, which may come from a read error.

The CDR3 runs to 15 residues. Primed by a sample-barcoded 5' primer and a J-beta primer mix, a second PCR proceeded for about 6 to 11 cycles. Tags on each cDNA molecule came from a template-switch adaptor with 12 random nucleotides. CDR3-containing paired-end reads numbering at least 2.5 million came from each sample. From the 5' RACE reads, TCRdb called clonotypes with MiXCR, one entry per CDR3 protein. Here the sample spans over 1.5 million distinct CDR3 sequences, around half being singletons. Sequencing input: blood. This TCR came from a woman aged 40 to 50 in good health. The rearrangement uses TRBV12-3 or TRBV12-4 and TRBJ2-7; TRBD2 agrees at 9 bases. With the DNA end fitting TRBJ2-5 better, the J assignment may be wrong. CDR3: CARSLGGGGLETQYF. DNA for the CDR3: TGTGCCCGCAGTTTAGGCGGGGGGGGATTGGAGACCCAGTACTTC.